This TCR beta chain was recovered during a study of beta chain features in type 1 diabetes. Study-wide results and limits: People with Type 1 diabetes carried modestly yet significantly shorter TCRB CDR3s in all four CD4+ subsets.

Points on this clone: The antigen is undetermined. Other DNA sequences in the same sample also yield this CDR3.

Per the germline V gene, CDR1 is GTSNPN and CDR2 is SVGIG (reference sequence). This CDR3 region has 14 residues. Trimming removed 0 bases from V and 7 bases from J, with 13 bases in between. Reverse transcribing all isolated RNA meant expressed TCRB transcripts were sequenced. Using immunoSEQ multiplex PCR, the repertoire was profiled, and TCRdb retains in-frame clones only, with some absent. The data show approximately 360,000 clones, with roughly an eighth seen just once and 0.0095% to 0.012% held by the top ten. The sequence came from a woman in her late teens or twenties with type 1 diabetes. The chain employs TRBV30 and TRBJ1-5, with D possibly TRBD1 on 5 matching bases. Sequencing was performed on naive CD4+ T cells from blood. In DNA, the CDR3 is TGTGCCTGGAGTGTGTCCGGGGGAGGACAGCCCCAGCATTTT. The encoded protein is CAWSVSGGGQPQHF.